One sample yielded the 9 T cell receptor beta chains listed below, sequenced in a study of blood T cell repertoires in COVID-19. Measured with immunoSEQ multiplex PCR; TCRdb has only the in-frame clones, and not every one. The sample lists 30,000 to 40,000 clones; about 88% were seen once. The source material was peripheral blood. The receptors shown here come from a man aged 70-80 years with active COVID-19.

The chain couples TRBV28 to TRBJ2-5; 8 nucleotides match TRBD2. The CDR3 consists of 15 residues. Germline loops: CDR1 MDHEN, CDR2 SYDVKM. V dropped 2 bases and J dropped 1; count of bases not matched to a gene: 3. CDR3 DNA sequence: TGTGCCAGCAGTTTAAGCGGGAGCACCCAAGAGACCCAGTACTTC. Its translation is CASSLSGSTQETQYF. Supplemented by reference TRBV28 and TRBJ2-5, the full variable domain reads DVKVTQSSRYLVKRTGEKVFLECVQDMDHENMFWYRQDPGLGLRLIYFSYDVKMKEKGDIPEGYSVSREKKERFSLILESASTNQTSMYLCASSLSGSTQETQYFGPGTRLLVL.

The CDR3 spells CASSLAAGGPSGEPQHF. In DNA form, the CDR3 reads TGTGCCAGCAGCTTGGCCGCCGGGGGACCCTCGGGTGAGCCCCAGCATTTT. The chain uses TRBV5-6 and TRBJ1-5; tentative D call: TRBD1 (5 bases). The CDR3 is made up of 17 amino acids. Germline values: CDR1 SGHDT, CDR2 YYEEEE. V was clipped by 0 bases and J by 8 bases, with 21 bases between them.

The chain is built from TRBV2 and TRBJ2-5, with TRBD1 as a possible D gene (5 bases). Trimming took off 8 bases at V and 4 bases at J, with 14 bases between the two ends. The CDR3 contains 13 residues. CDR1 and CDR2 from the germline V gene are SNHLY and FYNNEI. The CDR3 reads CASASGFGETQYF. The CDR3 DNA reads as TGTGCCAGCGCCTCAGGGTTTGGAGAGACCCAGTACTTC. The full variable domain, with the rest looked up from reference TRBV2 and TRBJ2-5, is EPEVTQTPSHQVTQMGQEVILRCVPISNHLYFYWYRQILGQKVEFLVSFYNNEISEKSEIFDDQFSVERPDGSNFTLKIRSTKLEDSAMYFCASASGFGETQYFGPGTRLLVL.

The count of this clone is one. This chain connects TRBV7-2 to TRBJ2-2; 12 bases are shared with TRBD2. The CDR3 is 15 amino acids. CDR1 and CDR2 from the germline V gene are SGHTA and FQGNSA. V shed 6 bases and J 5 bases; nucleotides not matched to a gene: 4. The CDR3 protein is CASRLAGGNTGELFF. CDR3 nucleotides: TGTGCCAGCAGACTAGCGGGGGGTAATACCGGGGAGCTGTTTTTT.

The chain uses TRBV30 and TRBJ2-3, with 7 bases that match TRBD2. There are 14 residues in the CDR3. V shed 5 bases, J shed 0 bases, and the junction held 5 bases outside the gene matches. CDR1 is GTSNPN, CDR2 SVGIG, per germline (reference sequence). CDR3 coding DNA: TGTGCCTGGGTGACTAGCAGTAGCACAGATACGCAGTATTTT. Its protein is CAWVTSSSTDTQYF.

The chain uses TRBV30 and TRBJ2-6; D is perhaps TRBD2 (5 bases). V dropped 3 bases and J dropped 2 bases, with 5 bases sitting between them. Germline-derived CDR1 and CDR2 are GTSNPN and SVGIG (reference sequence). The CDR3 has 13 residues. CDR3 sequence reads: CAWRGAGANVLTF. In nucleotides, the CDR3 is TGTGCCTGGAGGGGAGCTGGGGCCAACGTCCTGACTTTC. Complete variable domain (other parts from reference TRBV30 and TRBJ2-6): SQTIHQWPATLVQPVGSPLSLECTVEGTSNPNLYWYRQAAGRGLQLLFYSVGIGQISSEVPQNLSASRPQDRQFILSSKKLLLSDSGFYLCAWRGAGANVLTFGAGSRLTVL.

The rearrangement links TRBV7-2 to TRBJ1-1, with TRBD1 as a possible D gene (5 bases). This CDR3 is 11 amino acids long. The germline V gene has CDR1 SGHTA and CDR2 FQGNSA. Deletions cut 1 base from V and 10 bases from J, with 7 bases between. The CDR3 region has the DNA TGTGCCAGCAGCTTAGGCAGGGTAGCTTTCTTT. It translates to CASSLGRVAFF. Full variable domain (outside the CDR3, taken from reference TRBV7-2 and TRBJ1-1): GAGVSQSPSNKVTEKGKDVELRCDPISGHTALYWYRQSLGQGLEFLIYFQGNSAPDKSGLPSDRFSAERTGGSVSTLTIQRTQQEDSAVYLCASSLGRVAFFGQGTRLTVV.

This clone was counted once. The chain joins TRBV19 to TRBJ2-1; 12 bases match TRBD1. The CDR3 loop spans 15 amino acids. Germline V lookup: CDR1 LNHDA, CDR2 SQIVND (reference sequence). V shed 2 bases, J shed 13 bases, and the junction held 9 bases outside the gene matches. This CDR3 is CASSIRGQGASPQFF. The CDR3 DNA sequence: TGTGCCAGTAGTATAAGGGGACAGGGGGCTTCCCCACAGTTCTTC.

The chain carries TRBV18 and TRBJ1-6, with D possibly matching TRBD1 (6 bases). V was clipped by 5 bases and J by 5 bases, with 13 bases between them. The V gene's germline CDR1 is KGHSH and CDR2 LQKENI. CDR3 length equals 15 residues. The CDR3 bases are TGTGCCAGCTCAAGGGGGGGGGCTGATAATTCACCCCTCCACTTT. This sequence encodes CASSRGGADNSPLHF.